This T cell receptor beta chain is from a study of T cell responses to AZD1222 COVID-19 vaccine. CDR3 length equals 17 residues. The germline V gene encodes CDR1 SGHKS and CDR2 YYEKEE (reference sequence). V lost 0 bases and J lost 4, with 17 bases in between. Sequencing was performed with immunoSEQ multiplex PCR; in TCRdb, only in-frame clones are kept and a portion is missing. The sample records about 140,000 clones, 75% to 95% being singletons. Sample: peripheral blood, taken 28 days after the second dose of the MenACWY control vaccine. This rearrangement joins TRBV5-5 to TRBJ1-5; unclear D gene. The receptor comes from an adult who received the MenACWY meningococcal vaccine as a control. Here the CDR3 DNA reads TGTGCCAGCAGCTTGGAGGTTTCAACGACCTTTAATCAGCCCCAGCATTTT. It specifies CASSLEVSTTFNQPQHF.